A single sample is the source of the 31 T cell receptor beta chains below, sequenced in a study of T cells in Graves' hyperthyroidism and ophthalmopathy. RNA transcripts were the template for amplifying TCR beta CDR3 regions. Carried out on the TCR CDR3, a first-round RT-PCR used the HTBI primer set. TCRdb reprocessed the multiplex PCR reads via MiXCR and lists one record per CDR3 protein. The sample shows hundreds of thousands of distinct CDR3 sequences, 14% of them seen only once. Sequencing input: blood. The receptors derive from a woman aged 18-30 years with Graves' hyperthyroidism.

This clonotype was detected ten times or more. The V and J genes are TRBV11-2 and TRBJ2-3, with 13 bases identical to TRBD2. From germline, CDR1 is SGHAT and CDR2 FQNNGV. This CDR3 is 17 amino acids long. V lost 5 bases, J lost 2 bases, and 7 bases stayed unmatched. CDR3 in amino acids: CASSLWTSGSLTDTQYF. In DNA form, the CDR3 reads TGTGCCAGCAGCCTTTGGACTAGCGGGAGTCTCACAGATACGCAGTATTTT.

Remarks on this clonotype: A much larger clone differs from this one at a single base, so this may be a read error. The chain carries TRBV30 and TRBJ2-2; TRBD1 or TRBD2 may be the D gene (5 bases each). V was clipped by 3 bases and J by 9 bases, with 26 bases between them. The CDR3 has 17 amino acids. Germline loops: CDR1 GTSNPN, CDR2 SVGIG (reference sequence). The CDR3 DNA is TGTGCCTGGAGCGGGCGCGGTCGCCATGGGGGTACCAGGGAGCTGTTTTTT. This gives the protein CAWSGRGRHGGTRELFF.

In this sample, this clonotype turned up many times. The genes are TRBV3-1 and TRBJ2-5; maybe TRBD1 (6 bases). Trimming left V 6 bases short and J 4 bases short, with 15 bases between. This CDR3 contains 14 residues. Germline V CDR1 and CDR2: LGHDT, YNNKEL (reference sequence). The CDR3 is CASRRTGPGETQYF. CDR3 nucleotides: TGTGCCAGCAGGCGCACAGGGCCAGGAGAGACCCAGTACTTC.

This chain links TRBV28 with TRBJ1-1; unclear D gene. Trimming removed 4 bases at V and 4 bases at J, with 13 bases between. This CDR3 has 14 residues. The germline V gene has CDR1 MDHEN and CDR2 SYDVKM. CDR3 residues: CASSYAGSGTEAFF. CDR3 coding DNA: TGTGCCAGCAGTTATGCGGGATCGGGCACTGAAGCTTTCTTT.

There are a few counts of this clonotype. The genes are TRBV14 and TRBJ2-1; TRBD2 might be the D (6 bases). V gave up 2 bases and J gave up 9 bases, with 14 bases separating them. The germline CDR1 and CDR2 sequences are SGHDN and FVKESK. The length of the CDR3 is 14 residues. CDR3 residues: CASSQTRPRGEQFF. As DNA, the CDR3 is TGTGCCAGCAGCCAAACGCGGCCGCGGGGTGAGCAGTTCTTC.

This clonotype was observed many times. The V call is TRBV11-2, the J call TRBJ2-5; no clear D gene. The CDR3 loop spans 14 amino acids. V lost 1 base and J lost 2, with 8 bases in between. Per germline, CDR1 SGHAT and CDR2 FQNNGV. The CDR3 sequence: CASSLVRWQETQYF. CDR3 sequence (DNA): TGTGCCAGCAGCTTAGTCCGGTGGCAAGAGACCCAGTACTTC.

V usage is TRBV20-1 and J usage is TRBJ2-5; 7 bases align to TRBD1. The CDR3 covers 15 residues. The ends lost 3 bases at V and 5 bases at J; junction bases unmatched: 12. The germline V gene encodes CDR1 DFQATT and CDR2 SNEGSKA (reference sequence). For the CDR3, the DNA is TGCAGTGCTAGGCCTGCGAGGGGGCCGTGGGAGACCCAGTACTTC. Amino acid sequence: CSARPARGPWETQYF.

This clonotype was detected a few times. The rearrangement joins TRBV3-1 to TRBJ2-7; 9 nucleotides line up with TRBD2. This CDR3 spans 14 amino acids. The germline V gene has CDR1 LGHDT and CDR2 YNNKEL (reference sequence). The V and J ends lost 4 bases and 6 bases, in that order; junction bases with no gene match: 7. The CDR3 is CASSPRTSAAEQYF. The CDR3 DNA reads TGTGCCAGCAGCCCCCGGACTAGCGCTGCCGAGCAGTACTTC.

At least ten counts were recorded for this clonotype. The chain couples TRBV2 to TRBJ1-1, with D tentatively TRBD1 (5 bases). CDR1 is SNHLY and CDR2 is FYNNEI in the germline V gene. The CDR3 runs to 17 residues. V lost 4 bases to trimming and J lost 6 bases, with 24 bases between them. The chain's CDR3 is CASSGPMRGGTSPEAFF. The CDR3 DNA follows: TGTGCCAGCAGTGGTCCTATGCGGGGGGGAACATCCCCTGAAGCTTTCTTT.

The chain combines TRBV7-6 with TRBJ2-6; 9 positions agree with TRBD1. J gave up 2 bases and V 4 bases, and 15 bases lay outside the gene matches. The CDR3 spans 20 residues. Germline V lookup: CDR1 SGHVS, CDR2 FNYEAQ. This CDR3 reads CASSSYRGRVLMPGANVLTF. As DNA, the CDR3 is TGTGCCAGCAGCTCCTACAGGGGGCGAGTCCTAATGCCTGGGGCCAACGTCCTGACTTTC.

The chain joins TRBV6-1 to TRBJ1-1, with D maybe TRBD1 (6 bases). Trimming shortened V by 6 bases and J by 6 bases, and 11 bases separated the two germline ends. Germline V lookup: CDR1 MNHNS, CDR2 SASEGT. The CDR3 covers 12 residues. The CDR3 nucleotides are TGTGCCAGCAGACAGGGCCACCCTGAAGCTTTCTTT. It codes for CASRQGHPEAFF.

This clonotype was observed a handful of times. The chain combines TRBV6-1 with TRBJ1-5, with TRBD1 matching 8 bases. V lost 5 bases, J lost 3 bases, and 9 bases stayed unmatched. Germline V gene lookup returns CDR1 MNHNS and CDR2 SASEGT. The CDR3 has 16 residues. The CDR3 DNA reads TGTGCCAGCAGTCCGGGGACAGGAGTAAACAATCAGCCCCAGCATTTT. Protein product: CASSPGTGVNNQPQHF.

This clonotype was detected ten times or more. The CDR3 nucleotides are TGTGCCAGCAGCCCGGGGAGGACTTACAATGAGCAGTTCTTC. Residues: CASSPGRTYNEQFF. The chain is built from TRBV7-8 and TRBJ2-1, with D tentatively TRBD2 (6 bases). The CDR3 is 14 amino acids. The germline V gene encodes CDR1 SGHVS and CDR2 FQNEAQ. Between the trimmed V and J ends, which lost 5 bases and 4 bases, there was a span of 12 bases.

This clonotype was found many times. CDR3 amino acids: CASSLFAGPGELFF. DNA for the CDR3: TGTGCCAGCAGTTTATTTGCTGGTCCAGGGGAGCTGTTTTTT. The chain uses TRBV28 and TRBJ2-2; no clear D gene. This CDR3 has 14 amino acids. V lost 1 base and J 8 bases, leaving 11 bases between the germline ends. CDR1 and CDR2 (germline): MDHEN, SYDVKM.

The rearrangement joins TRBV20-1 to TRBJ2-7, with TRBD1 matching over 10 bases. The CDR3 runs to 12 residues. Trimming removed 6 bases from V and 6 bases from J; junction bases left unmatched: 5. CDR1 is DFQATT, CDR2 SNEGSKA, per germline (reference sequence). The CDR3 region has the DNA TGCAGTGCACCGGGACAGGGGACCGAGCAGTACTTC. As protein: CSAPGQGTEQYF.

This clonotype was seen only a few times. The chain couples TRBV28 to TRBJ1-2, with 10 bases lining up with TRBD1. The V gene's germline CDR1 is MDHEN and CDR2 SYDVKM. V shed 6 bases, J shed 7 bases, and the junction held 11 bases outside the gene matches. CDR3 length: 15 residues. The CDR3 loop reads CASSLLETGGSGYTF. The DNA of the CDR3 is TGTGCCAGCAGCCTACTCGAGACAGGGGGCTCTGGCTACACCTTC.

This clonotype was picked up one time. The chain has TRBV19 and TRBJ2-7, with D possibly TRBD2 on 5 matching bases. The germline V and J ends were trimmed by 4 bases and 2 bases, with 12 bases remaining between them. The CDR3 is 14 amino acids. Germline V lookup: CDR1 LNHDA, CDR2 SQIVND (reference sequence). The CDR3 spells CASSNPGLPYEQYF. The CDR3 DNA follows: TGTGCCAGTAGTAATCCAGGACTCCCCTACGAGCAGTACTTC.

This clonotype was seen at least ten times. This chain connects TRBV2 to TRBJ2-1; TRBD2 agrees at 11 bases. V was clipped by 9 bases and J by 3 bases; unmatched bases: 13. Per germline, CDR1 SNHLY and CDR2 FYNNEI. CDR3 length equals 17 residues. Here the CDR3 DNA reads TGTGCCAGATGTAAACTAGCGGGAGAGGACAGCTACAATGAGCAGTTCTTC. As protein: CARCKLAGEDSYNEQFF.

Regarding this clonotype: A clone one base away is much larger, so this may be a read error. V is TRBV2 and J is TRBJ2-6; D is possibly TRBD1 (6 bases). CDR3 size: 16 residues. CDR1 is SNHLY, CDR2 FYNNEI, per germline. CDR3 sequence: CASIPGHPSGANALTF. The CDR3 DNA reads as TGTGCCAGCATTCCGGGACACCCCTCTGGGGCCAACGCCCTGACTTTC.

This clonotype appeared a few times. This sequence joins TRBV6-1 and TRBJ1-1, with a weak D call TRBD1 (5 bases). V was clipped by 7 bases and J by 5 bases, with 14 bases between them. This CDR3 spans 13 amino acids. The V gene's germline CDR1 is MNHNS and CDR2 SASEGT. Here the CDR3 DNA reads TGTGCCAGCACCCCCTGGGGGGATACTGAAGCTTTCTTT. It encodes CASTPWGDTEAFF.

V usage is TRBV7-9 and J usage is TRBJ2-1; 9 bases are a match to TRBD2. Germline V CDR1 and CDR2: SEHNR, FQNEAQ (reference sequence). This CDR3 has 16 residues. V dropped 5 bases and J dropped 0; count of bases not matched to a gene: 5. This CDR3 is CASSGFSGSSYNEQFF. CDR3 nucleotides: TGTGCCAGCAGCGGATTTAGCGGGAGCTCCTACAATGAGCAGTTCTTC.

This clonotype came up a few times. The chain carries TRBV3-1 and TRBJ1-5, with a tentative D call TRBD1 (6 bases). This CDR3 spans 14 amino acids. CDR1 LGHDT and CDR2 YNNKEL come from the germline V gene (reference sequence). V lost 4 bases, J lost 4 bases, and 11 bases lay in between. Written as DNA, the CDR3 is TGTGCCAGCAGCCCGGGACACTTAAATCAGCCCCAGCATTTT. This gives the protein CASSPGHLNQPQHF.

In its sample, this clonotype was seen a few times. The V call is TRBV28, the J call TRBJ1-5; a possible D gene is TRBD1 (5 bases). CDR1 is MDHEN and CDR2 is SYDVKM in the germline V gene. V dropped 7 bases and J dropped 1 base, with 11 bases sitting between them. The CDR3 consists of 14 residues. The CDR3 bases are TGTGCCAGCAACCGCCGACAGAGCAATCAGCCCCAGCATTTT. This translates into CASNRRQSNQPQHF. Together with reference TRBV28 and TRBJ1-5, the CDR3 gives the full variable domain: DVKVTQSSRYLVKRTGEKVFLECVQDMDHENMFWYRQDPGLGLRLIYFSYDVKMKEKGDIPEGYSVSREKKERFSLILESASTNQTSMYLCASNRRQSNQPQHFGDGTRLSIL.

This clonotype has ten or more counts. V is TRBV6-2 or TRBV6-3 and J is TRBJ2-3; D not resolved. CDR3 length: 13 residues. The V end lost 2 bases, the J end lost 5 bases, and 8 bases lay between the germline ends. Germline values: CDR1 MNHEY, CDR2 SVGEGT. This CDR3 reads CASSYQLGDTQYF. DNA of the CDR3: TGTGCCAGCAGTTACCAACTCGGAGATACGCAGTATTTT.

This clonotype was detected a few times. The chain has TRBV19 and TRBJ2-1; 7 bases agree with TRBD1. Germline values: CDR1 LNHDA, CDR2 SQIVND (reference sequence). V gave up 5 bases and J gave up 8 bases; unmatched junction bases: 6. The CDR3 runs 13 residues. The CDR3: CASSEGAVYEQFF. The CDR3 bases are TGTGCCAGTAGTGAGGGGGCGGTTTATGAGCAGTTCTTC.

This clonotype occurred many times. The genes are TRBV18 and TRBJ2-1; D unclear. Germline CDR1 reads KGHSH; CDR2 reads LQKENI. The CDR3 is 14 residues long. V lost 3 bases and J lost 7, with 13 bases in between. CDR3 amino acids: CASSPQYPGNEQFF. CDR3 nucleotide sequence: TGTGCCAGCTCACCTCAATATCCCGGGAATGAGCAGTTCTTC.

This clonotype was observed many times. This chain uses TRBV9 with TRBJ1-6; perhaps TRBD1 as D (5 bases). In germline, CDR1 is SGDLS, CDR2 YYNGEE. This CDR3 contains 15 residues. Trimming took 0 bases from V and 7 from J, leaving 11 bases between them. The CDR3 spells CASSVEGQGNSPLHF. DNA for the CDR3: TGTGCCAGCAGCGTAGAAGGGCAGGGCAATTCACCCCTCCACTTT.

This clonotype has at least ten counts. The chain has TRBV7-9 and TRBJ2-3, with 8 positions matching TRBD2. The trim removed 5 bases at V and 5 bases at J, leaving 12 bases unmatched. The CDR3 consists of 16 residues. CDR1 is SEHNR and CDR2 is FQNEAQ in the germline V gene (reference sequence). CDR3 residues: CASSPRTSQNRDTQYF. In DNA form, the CDR3 reads TGTGCCAGCAGCCCTCGGACTAGCCAAAACCGAGATACGCAGTATTTT.

This clonotype was seen a handful of times. The gene calls are TRBV28 and TRBJ2-7; D remains ambiguous. Germline CDR1 and CDR2: MDHEN and SYDVKM. Trimming took 2 bases from V and 2 from J, leaving 13 bases between them. This CDR3 region has 15 residues. CDR3 DNA sequence: TGTGCCAGCAGTTTAGTCTCCAAGAACCCCTACGAGCAGTACTTC. Its protein is CASSLVSKNPYEQYF.

The CDR3 coding sequence is TGTGCCAGTAGGTTGACACTACATTCGGGTGAGCAGTTCTTC. This translates into CASRLTLHSGEQFF. V gene TRBV19 combines with J gene TRBJ2-1; D is undetermined. The CDR3 consists of 14 residues. CDR1 is LNHDA, CDR2 SQIVND, per germline (reference sequence). V was cut by 6 bases and J by 9 bases, with 18 bases left in between.

This clonotype showed up just a few times. DNA for the CDR3: TGTGCCTGGGATCCGGGACAGGGCGAAAAACTGTTTTTT. It specifies CAWDPGQGEKLFF. The chain links TRBV30 to TRBJ1-4; 9 nucleotides line up with TRBD1. Germline lookup yields CDR1 GTSNPN and CDR2 SVGIG (reference sequence). V shed 5 bases and J 8 bases; nucleotides not matched to a gene: 6. The CDR3 loop spans 13 amino acids.